This T cell receptor (beta chain) is from a study of blood T cell repertoires in COVID-19. The trim removed 4 bases at V and 5 bases at J, leaving 10 bases unmatched. The CDR3 runs to 16 residues. The germline V gene encodes CDR1 KGHDR and CDR2 SFDVKD. The table came from immunoSEQ multiplex PCR; TCRdb's copy has only in-frame clones and leaves some out. Here the sample spans approximately 64,000 clones, about 90% being singletons. Seattle's enrolled individuals joined amid active infection and were then monitored longitudinally. This clone was observed a few times. This receptor was identified in a woman aged 55-70 years with COVID-19, enrolled during active disease. Sequences were obtained from peripheral blood. The gene calls are TRBV24-1 and TRBJ2-5, with 9 bases lining up with TRBD1. CDR3 DNA: TGTGCCACCAGTGACTCCCAACAGGGGGCCGGGGAGACCCAGTACTTC. This encodes CATSDSQQGAGETQYF.